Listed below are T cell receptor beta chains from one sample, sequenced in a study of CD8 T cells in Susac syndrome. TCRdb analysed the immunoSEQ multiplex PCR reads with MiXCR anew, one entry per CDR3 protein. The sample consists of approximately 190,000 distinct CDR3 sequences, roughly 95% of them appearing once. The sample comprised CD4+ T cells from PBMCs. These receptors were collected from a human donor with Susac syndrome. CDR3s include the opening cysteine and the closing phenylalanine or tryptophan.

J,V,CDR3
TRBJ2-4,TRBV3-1,CASSQTGTPVGNIQYF
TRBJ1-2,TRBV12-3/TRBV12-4,CASSPNMSGYTF
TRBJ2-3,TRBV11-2,CASSSQGPSTDTQYF
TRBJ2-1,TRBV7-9,CASSLGGGPYEQFF
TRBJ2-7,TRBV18,CASSPGTGGDHEQYF
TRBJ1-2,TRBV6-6,CASRAGQGGNGYTF
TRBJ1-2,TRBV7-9,CASSSGISNYGYTF
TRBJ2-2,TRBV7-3,CASKLAGENTGELFF
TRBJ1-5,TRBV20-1,CSARGGNQPQHF
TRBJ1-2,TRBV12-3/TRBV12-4,CASSAGTVYGYTF
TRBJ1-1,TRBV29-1,CSINRVETEAFF
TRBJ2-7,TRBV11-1,CASSHERGKISYEQYF
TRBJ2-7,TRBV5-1,CASSPDRASSYEQYF
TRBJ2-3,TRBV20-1,CSAPIDSGGQWYF
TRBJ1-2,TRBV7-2,CASSPTGQVGYTF
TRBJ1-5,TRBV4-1,CASSQIRDQPQHF
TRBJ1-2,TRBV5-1,CASSLDSSGGYGYTF
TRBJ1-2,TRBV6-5,CATATGPNYGYTF
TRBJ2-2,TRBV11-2,CASSLGAANTGELFF
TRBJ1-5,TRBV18,CASSPRGAGNQPQHF
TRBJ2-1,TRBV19,CASSPGQGPSNEQFF
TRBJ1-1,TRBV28,CASSPPGGTAEAFF
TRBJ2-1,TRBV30,CATLGGGAGNEQFF
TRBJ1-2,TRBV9,CASSVGLDSPRVGYTF
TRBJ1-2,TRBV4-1,CASSLGTSMAYGYTF
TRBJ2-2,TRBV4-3,CASSLRPGGWTGELFF
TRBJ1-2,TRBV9,CASSVAGGIDYGYTF
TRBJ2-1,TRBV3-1,CASSQGIAGASYNEQFF
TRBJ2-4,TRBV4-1,CASSQGSARGPKNIQYF
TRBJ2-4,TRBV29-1,CSVDDRGKNIQYF
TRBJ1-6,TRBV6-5,CASSYLTRADSPLHF
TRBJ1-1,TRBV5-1,CASSLTDQNTEAFF
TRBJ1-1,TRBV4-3,CASSQTTRNTEAFF
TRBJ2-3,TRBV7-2,CASSHGQAGITDTQYF
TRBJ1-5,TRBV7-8,CASSPGTGQNQPQHF
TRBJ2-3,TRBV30,CAWSEPGLAGQYF
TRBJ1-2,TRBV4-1,CASSPERVLRGYTF
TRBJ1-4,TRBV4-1,CASSRQGAEKLFF
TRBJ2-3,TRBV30,CASSGRAGGTQYF
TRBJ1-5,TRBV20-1,CSAGSGGGNQPQHF
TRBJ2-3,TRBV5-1,CASSLEGQGDTDTQYF
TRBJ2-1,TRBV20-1,CSAIGHPSYNEQFF
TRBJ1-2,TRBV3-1,CASSQGGQASNYGYTF
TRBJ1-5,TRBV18,CASSPARGEPQHF
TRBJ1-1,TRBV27,CASTGWGLGNTEAFF
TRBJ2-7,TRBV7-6,CASSEPGREQYF
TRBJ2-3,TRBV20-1,CSAGTSADTQYF
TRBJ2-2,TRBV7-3,CASSSGTGNTGELFF
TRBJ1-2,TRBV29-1,CSVERGGGYTF
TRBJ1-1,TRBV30,CAWSVNRDTEAFF
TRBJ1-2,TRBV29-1,CSVERYGYTF
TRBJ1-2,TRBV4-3,CASSLSGEANYGYTF
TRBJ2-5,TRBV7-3,CASSLTGHLETQYF
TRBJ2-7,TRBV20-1,CSAPETGDLDEQYF
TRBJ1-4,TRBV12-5,CASGFSTGVQKLFF
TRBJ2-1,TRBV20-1,CSARGHINEQFF
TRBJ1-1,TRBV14,CASSQDMGTEAFF
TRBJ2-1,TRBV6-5,CASSYSTSGGGNEQFF
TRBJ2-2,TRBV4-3,CASSQVRGRPGELFF
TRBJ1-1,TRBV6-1,CASSEPRETFF